Included here is one TCR beta chain sequence, with context. TCRdb's copy holds only in-frame clones and misses some; the assay was immunoSEQ multiplex PCR. The sample contains more than 70,000 clones, around nine tenths of which appear only once. The sample comes from a study of control samples from healthy donors and cancer patients. The CDR3 runs 16 residues. The V end lost 0 bases, the J end lost 2 bases, and 13 bases lay between the germline ends. Germline CDR1 reads KGHSH; CDR2 reads LQKENI. This receptor was identified in a man between 60 and 75 years old with lung cancer. The sequenced material came from PBMCs. The chain recombines TRBV18 with TRBJ1-2; D gene unclear. The CDR3 sequence: CASSPPSRSANYGYTF. The CDR3 nucleotides are TGTGCCAGCTCACCACCAAGTCGATCAGCCAACTATGGCTACACCTTC. Supplemented by reference TRBV18 and TRBJ1-2, the full variable domain reads NAGVMQNPRHLVRRRGQEARLRCSPMKGHSHVYWYRQLPEEGLKFMVYLQKENIIDESGMPKERFSAEFPKEGPSILRIQQVVRGDSAAYFCASSPPSRSANYGYTFGSGTRLTVV.